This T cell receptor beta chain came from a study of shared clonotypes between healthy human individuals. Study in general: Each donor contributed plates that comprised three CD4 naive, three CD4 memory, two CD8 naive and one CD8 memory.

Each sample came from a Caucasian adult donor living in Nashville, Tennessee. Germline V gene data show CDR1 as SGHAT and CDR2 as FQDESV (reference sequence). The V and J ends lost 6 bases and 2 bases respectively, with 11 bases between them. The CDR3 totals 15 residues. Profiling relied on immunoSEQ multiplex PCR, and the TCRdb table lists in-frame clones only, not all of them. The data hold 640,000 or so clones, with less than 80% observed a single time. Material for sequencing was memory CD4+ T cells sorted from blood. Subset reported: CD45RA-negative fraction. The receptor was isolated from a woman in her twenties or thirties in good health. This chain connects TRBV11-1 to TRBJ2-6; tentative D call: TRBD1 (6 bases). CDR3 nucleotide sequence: TGTGCCAGCAGACCAACAGGGCCTGGGGCCAACGTCCTGACTTTC. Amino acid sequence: CASRPTGPGANVLTF.